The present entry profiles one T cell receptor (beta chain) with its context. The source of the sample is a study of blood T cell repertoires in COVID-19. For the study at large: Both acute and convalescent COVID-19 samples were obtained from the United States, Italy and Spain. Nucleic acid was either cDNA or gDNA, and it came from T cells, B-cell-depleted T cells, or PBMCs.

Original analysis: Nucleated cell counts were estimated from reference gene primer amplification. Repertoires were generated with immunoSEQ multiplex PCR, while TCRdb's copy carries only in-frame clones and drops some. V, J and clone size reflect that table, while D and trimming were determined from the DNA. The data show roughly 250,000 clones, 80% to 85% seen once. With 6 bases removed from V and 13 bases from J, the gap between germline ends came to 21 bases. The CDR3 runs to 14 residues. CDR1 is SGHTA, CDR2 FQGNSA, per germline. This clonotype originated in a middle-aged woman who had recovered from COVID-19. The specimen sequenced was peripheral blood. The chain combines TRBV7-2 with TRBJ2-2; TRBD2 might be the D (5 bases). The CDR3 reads CASRPHEGRLGLFF. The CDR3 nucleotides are TGTGCCAGCAGACCCCACGAGGGTAGGCTGGGGCTGTTTTTT.